These 18 T cell receptor beta chains were all obtained from the same sample, sequenced in a study of cytomegalovirus exposure and HLA in healthy donors. PCR primers comprised 60 Vbeta and 13 Jbeta primers. Assay used: immunoSEQ multiplex PCR; TCRdb lists only in-frame clones, some missing. The sample lists roughly 120,000 clones; approximately 78% were seen once. The sequenced material came from PBMCs. The source is a woman aged 40-49 years in good health and CMV-seropositive.

In this sample, this clone turned up a few times. The chain joins TRBV6-1 to TRBJ1-1; D remains ambiguous. CDR1 is MNHNS, CDR2 SASEGT, per germline. The CDR3 length is 13 residues. The V gene lost 4 bases and the J gene lost 1 base, with 7 bases spanning the gap. Here the CDR3 DNA reads TGTGCCAGCAGTGGGCCAGGGAACACTGAAGCTTTCTTT. This translates into CASSGPGNTEAFF.

The chain carries TRBV5-4 and TRBJ2-5; 7 bases align to TRBD2. J gave up 1 base and V 2 bases, and 5 bases lay outside the gene matches. The CDR3 covers 15 residues. Germline V gene sequence: CDR1 SGHNT, CDR2 YYREEE (reference sequence). This CDR3 is CASSFGGGSQETQYF. The DNA for the CDR3 is TGTGCCAGCAGCTTTGGGGGGGGGAGCCAAGAGACCCAGTACTTC.

The V call is TRBV9, the J call TRBJ1-1, with 7 bases lining up with TRBD1. There are 14 residues in the CDR3. Trimming took 4 bases from V and 5 from J; bases not matched to a gene: 8. Germline loops: CDR1 SGDLS, CDR2 YYNGEE. CDR3 sequence reads: CASSSHEGATEAFF. In DNA form, the CDR3 reads TGTGCCAGCAGCTCACACGAGGGGGCTACTGAAGCTTTCTTT.

The CDR3: CSVAFSRSGEQYF. The CDR3, as DNA: TGCAGCGTCGCATTTTCCCGGTCGGGCGAGCAGTACTTC. V usage is TRBV29-1 and J usage is TRBJ2-7; D is unclear. V lost 6 bases and J 6 bases, leaving 18 bases between the germline ends. This CDR3 comprises 13 residues. Per germline, CDR1 SQVTM and CDR2 ANQGSEA.

V is TRBV18 and J is TRBJ1-2, with D possibly matching TRBD1 (6 bases). Germline CDR1 reads KGHSH; CDR2 reads LQKENI. V was trimmed by 3 bases and J by 4 bases, leaving 12 bases between them. This CDR3 is built from 14 residues. The CDR3 loop is CASSPAGGAYGYTF. The CDR3 region has the DNA TGTGCCAGCTCACCGGCTGGGGGCGCCTATGGCTACACCTTC.

J is TRBJ2-7 and V is TRBV29-1; possible D gene TRBD1, 7 bases. The germline V gene has CDR1 SQVTM and CDR2 ANQGSEA. The CDR3 is 14 residues long. The V end was cut by 1 base, the J end by 0 bases, with 10 bases between. The CDR3: CSVEGQGGSYEQYF. The CDR3 coding sequence is TGCAGCGTTGAAGGTCAGGGGGGCTCCTACGAGCAGTACTTC.

The V call is TRBV7-9, the J call TRBJ1-6; perhaps TRBD1 as D (6 bases). This CDR3 is built from 14 residues. V lost 5 bases and J 7 bases, leaving 12 bases between the germline ends. Per the germline V gene, CDR1 is SEHNR and CDR2 is FQNEAQ (reference sequence). CDR3 residues: CASSPGQSNSPLHF. CDR3 in DNA: TGTGCCAGCAGCCCCGGACAGAGCAATTCACCCCTCCACTTT.

This chain links TRBV15 with TRBJ1-2; TRBD1 is a possible D gene (6 bases). The CDR3 loop spans 16 amino acids. Germline CDR1 reads LNHNV; CDR2 reads YYDKDF (reference sequence). The V and J ends lost 0 bases and 4 bases respectively, with 15 bases between them. The CDR3 region is CATSRDRGGSGYGYTF. DNA of the CDR3: TGTGCCACCAGCAGAGATCGAGGGGGATCAGGCTATGGCTACACCTTC. The variable domain in full, completed from reference TRBV15 and TRBJ1-2, reads DAMVIQNPRYQVTQFGKPVTLSCSQTLNHNVMYWYQQKSSQAPKLLFHYYDKDFNNEADTPDNFQSRRPNTSFCFLDIRSPGLGDTAMYLCATSRDRGGSGYGYTFGSGTRLTVV.

This chain links TRBV6-5 with TRBJ1-4; D unresolved. The CDR3 has 12 amino acids. Trimming took 4 bases from V and 4 from J, leaving 4 bases between them. Germline V lookup: CDR1 MNHEY, CDR2 SVGAGI. The CDR3 here is CASSSLNEKLFF. The DNA of the CDR3 is TGTGCCAGCAGTTCACTTAATGAAAAACTGTTTTTT.

The rearrangement uses TRBV29-1 and TRBJ2-3, with 9 bases identical to TRBD2. The V gene end was trimmed by 1 base and the J gene end by 2 bases; junction bases not matched to a gene: 4. This CDR3 contains 15 residues. In germline, CDR1 is SQVTM, CDR2 ANQGSEA. Here the CDR3 reads CSVEGSSGDTDTQYF. The CDR3 DNA is TGCAGCGTTGAAGGGTCTAGCGGGGACACAGATACGCAGTATTTT.

The chain employs TRBV7-9 and TRBJ1-5; 8 nucleotides align to TRBD1. Germline CDR1 reads SEHNR; CDR2 reads FQNEAQ (reference sequence). Trimming took 3 bases from V and 0 from J; bases not matched to a gene: 1. There are 15 residues in the CDR3. For the CDR3, the DNA is TGTGCCAGCAGCTTTGGGACAGGTAGCAATCAGCCCCAGCATTTT. This sequence encodes CASSFGTGSNQPQHF.

V usage is TRBV4-1 and J usage is TRBJ2-7; TRBD1 matches 11 bases. V lost 5 bases, J lost 5 bases, and 5 bases stayed unmatched. CDR1 is MGHRA and CDR2 is YSYEKL in the germline V gene. The CDR3 covers 14 residues. CDR3 DNA: TGCGCCAGCAGCGACCGGACAGGGGGCAACGAGCAGTACTTC. Translating it yields CASSDRTGGNEQYF.

This rearrangement joins TRBV7-2 to TRBJ1-2; D is perhaps TRBD1 (6 bases). The CDR3 covers 12 residues. Trimming removed 5 bases at V and 7 bases at J, with 11 bases between. Germline values: CDR1 SGHTA, CDR2 FQGNSA. CDR3: CASSLHRVGYTF. The CDR3 coding sequence is TGTGCCAGCAGCCTCCACAGGGTTGGCTACACCTTC. Based on the CDR3 plus reference TRBV7-2 and TRBJ1-2, the full variable domain is GAGVSQSPSNKVTEKGKDVELRCDPISGHTALYWYRQSLGQGLEFLIYFQGNSAPDKSGLPSDRFSAERTGGSVSTLTIQRTQQEDSAVYLCASSLHRVGYTFGSGTRLTVV.

The chain joins TRBV9 to TRBJ2-3, with D uncertain. The V gene's germline CDR1 is SGDLS and CDR2 YYNGEE. The CDR3 is 14 amino acids. V shed 0 bases and J shed 1 base, with 6 bases lying between them. CDR3 region: CASSVGYRTDTQYF. The CDR3 DNA reads as TGTGCCAGCAGCGTAGGCTATCGCACAGATACGCAGTATTTT.

The chain is built from TRBV4-1 and TRBJ1-1; D gene unclear. This CDR3 has 17 amino acids. Between the trimmed V and J ends, which lost 1 base and 2 bases, there was a span of 17 bases. Germline V gives CDR1 MGHRA, CDR2 YSYEKL. This CDR3 reads CASSQVHAEEINTEAFF. In DNA form, the CDR3 reads TGCGCCAGCAGCCAAGTTCATGCGGAGGAAATTAACACTGAAGCTTTCTTT.

V and J are TRBV9 and TRBJ2-3; D is unclear. The length of the CDR3 is 12 residues. CDR1 and CDR2 (germline): SGDLS, YYNGEE. V was pared by 3 bases and J by 5 bases, with 7 bases between. Here the CDR3 DNA reads TGTGCCAGCAGCGCCCCCGGAGATACGCAGTATTTT. Amino acid sequence: CASSAPGDTQYF.

The V and J genes are TRBV5-8 and TRBJ2-1; TRBD2 aligns across 10 bases. Germline V gene data show CDR1 as SGHTS and CDR2 as YDEGEE. The ends lost 0 bases at V and 2 bases at J; junction bases unmatched: 2. CDR3 length: 16 residues. The CDR3, as DNA: TGTGCCAGCAGCTTGGACAGCGGGGGGGCCTACAATGAGCAGTTCTTC. The encoded protein is CASSLDSGGAYNEQFF. The complete variable domain, with remaining parts taken from reference TRBV5-8 and TRBJ2-1, reads EAGVTQSPTHLIKTRGQQATLRCSPISGHTSVYWYQQALGLGLQFLLWYDEGEERNRGNFPPRFSGRQFPNYSSELNVNALELEDSALYLCASSLDSGGAYNEQFFGPGTRLTVL.

The chain employs TRBV6-5 and TRBJ2-3; 7 nucleotides line up with TRBD1. The CDR3 has 14 amino acids. Trimming took 10 bases from V and 2 from J; bases not matched to a gene: 9. From germline, CDR1 is MNHEY and CDR2 SVGAGI. The CDR3 reads CATTRDSLTDTQYF. CDR3 sequence (DNA): TGTGCCACCACCCGGGACAGCCTCACAGATACGCAGTATTTT.